The 11 T cell receptor beta chains given below trace back to one sample, sequenced in a study of high-grade serous ovarian cancer treatment subgroups. The repertoire was sequenced with immunoSEQ multiplex PCR; TCRdb's copy has only in-frame clones and lacks some. The sample yields roughly 3,000 clones, roughly 72% seen once. Tumor tissue was taken before any definitive surgery or chemotherapy was given. The sequencing input was tumor tissue. The receptors originated from a human donor with high-grade serous ovarian cancer.

The chain is built from TRBV2 and TRBJ2-7; 7 nucleotides line up with TRBD1. Germline V CDR1 and CDR2: SNHLY, FYNNEI. The CDR3 spans 14 residues. V lost 7 bases to trimming and J lost 7 bases; unmatched junction nucleotides: 13. The CDR3, as DNA: TGTGCCAGCAAAGAACAGGGGCCGACTGGGGAGCAGTACTTC. Translating it yields CASKEQGPTGEQYF.

This clone qualifies as large. The J gene is TRBJ2-7, the V gene TRBV30; the D is unclear. Trimming cost V 0 bases and J 4 bases, with 10 bases left between them. There are 13 residues in the CDR3. Germline CDR1 is GTSNPN and CDR2 is SVGIG (reference sequence). CDR3 DNA: TGTGCCTGGAGTGTACTGGACGCATACGAGCAGTACTTC. Its translation: CAWSVLDAYEQYF.

The chain is built from TRBV5-1 and TRBJ2-7; no clear D. Trimming left V 0 bases short and J 4 bases short, with 8 bases between. The CDR3 contains 13 residues. Germline loops: CDR1 SGHRS, CDR2 YFSETQ. This chain's CDR3 is CASSLDVGYEQYF. The CDR3 DNA sequence: TGCGCCAGCAGCTTGGACGTAGGTTACGAGCAGTACTTC.

This clone was detected only a few times. The V and J genes are TRBV5-1 and TRBJ1-5; D not certain. Germline CDR1 reads SGHRS; CDR2 reads YFSETQ. The length of the CDR3 is 15 residues. The V end lost 0 bases, the J end lost 0 bases, and 7 bases lay between the germline ends. CDR3 in DNA: TGCGCCAGCAGCTTGGATGGGCGTAGCAATCAGCCCCAGCATTTT. Protein product: CASSLDGRSNQPQHF.

The chain employs TRBV5-5 and TRBJ1-2, with unresolved D. V was trimmed by 6 bases and J by 2 bases, leaving 5 bases between them. Germline CDR1 and CDR2: SGHKS and YYEKEE (reference sequence). CDR3 length: 11 residues. The CDR3 DNA reads as TGTGCCAGCAACACCAACTATGGCTACACCTTC. It translates to CASNTNYGYTF. The full variable domain, with the rest looked up from reference TRBV5-5 and TRBJ1-2, is DAGVTQSPTHLIKTRGQQVTLRCSPISGHKSVSWYQQVLGQGPQFIFQYYEKEERGRGNFPDRFSARQFPNYSSELNVNALLLGDSALYLCASNTNYGYTFGSGTRLTVV.

V and J are TRBV27 and TRBJ2-1; D gene unclear. The CDR3 covers 12 residues. V was pared by 2 bases and J by 7 bases, with 6 bases between. Germline loops: CDR1 MNHEY, CDR2 SMNVEV (reference sequence). CDR3 DNA sequence: TGTGCCAGCAGTTTAGGCGGAAATGAGCAGTTCTTC. As protein: CASSLGGNEQFF.

The gene calls are TRBV7-9 and TRBJ2-7; possibly TRBD1 for D (6 bases). The germline CDR1 and CDR2 sequences are SEHNR and FQNEAQ (reference sequence). Trimming pared 6 bases from V and 4 bases from J, leaving 22 bases between. The CDR3 consists of 16 residues. The CDR3, as DNA: TGTGCCAGCAGTCCCCGGACAGTCCTCTCGTCATACGAGCAGTACTTC. Protein product: CASSPRTVLSSYEQYF.

This clone turned up a few times. The CDR3 protein is CASSTWAGNTIYF. The DNA of the CDR3 is TGTGCCAGCAGCACCTGGGCCGGAAACACCATATATTTT. The chain couples TRBV7-2 to TRBJ1-3; D not resolved. Trimming removed 5 bases from V and 4 bases from J, with 9 bases in between. The CDR3 extends over 13 amino acids. Germline-derived CDR1 and CDR2 are SGHTA and FQGNSA.

DNA for the CDR3: TGTGCCAGCAGCTTAGAGGAGGGGTCACCCCTCCACTTT. This gives the protein CASSLEEGSPLHF. The chain recombines TRBV7-3 with TRBJ1-6, with D possibly being TRBD1 (5 bases). V was pared by 2 bases and J by 10 bases, with 9 bases between. The CDR3 runs 13 residues. The germline CDR1 and CDR2 sequences are SGHTA and FQGTGA.

This chain joins TRBV19 and TRBJ2-7; 7 bases are shared with TRBD1. V shed 5 bases and J 3 bases; nucleotides not matched to a gene: 4. Germline lookup yields CDR1 LNHDA and CDR2 SQIVND (reference sequence). This CDR3 has 13 residues. As DNA, the CDR3 is TGTGCCAGTAGTCCCAGGGGGTTCTACGAGCAGTACTTC. Encoded protein: CASSPRGFYEQYF.

The V gene is TRBV5-5, the J gene TRBJ1-2; D remains unclear. Per germline, CDR1 SGHKS and CDR2 YYEKEE (reference sequence). The germline V and J ends were trimmed by 0 bases and 4 bases, with 13 bases remaining between them. This CDR3 spans 15 amino acids. The CDR3 loop is CASSLDVTAGYGYTF. The CDR3, as DNA: TGTGCCAGCAGCTTGGATGTGACCGCCGGCTATGGCTACACCTTC.